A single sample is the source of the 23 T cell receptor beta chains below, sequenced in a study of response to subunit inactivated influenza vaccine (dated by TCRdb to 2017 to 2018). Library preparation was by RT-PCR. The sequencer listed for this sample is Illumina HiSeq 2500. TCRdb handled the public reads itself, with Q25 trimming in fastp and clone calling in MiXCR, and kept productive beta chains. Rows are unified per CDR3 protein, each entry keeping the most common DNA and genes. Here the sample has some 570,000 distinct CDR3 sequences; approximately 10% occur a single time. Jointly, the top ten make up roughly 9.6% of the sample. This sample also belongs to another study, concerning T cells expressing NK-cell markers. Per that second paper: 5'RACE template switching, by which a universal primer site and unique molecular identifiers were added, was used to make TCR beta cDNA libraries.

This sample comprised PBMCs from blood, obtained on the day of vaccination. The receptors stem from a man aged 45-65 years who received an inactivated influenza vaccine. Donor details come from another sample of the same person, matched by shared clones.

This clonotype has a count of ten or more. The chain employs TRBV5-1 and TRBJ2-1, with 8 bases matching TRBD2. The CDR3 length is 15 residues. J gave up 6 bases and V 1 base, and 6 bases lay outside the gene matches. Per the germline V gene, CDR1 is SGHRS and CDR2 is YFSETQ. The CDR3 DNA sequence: TGCGCCAGCAGCTTGCGGGGGGGCCTGAGCAATGAGCAGTTCTTC. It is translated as CASSLRGGLSNEQFF.

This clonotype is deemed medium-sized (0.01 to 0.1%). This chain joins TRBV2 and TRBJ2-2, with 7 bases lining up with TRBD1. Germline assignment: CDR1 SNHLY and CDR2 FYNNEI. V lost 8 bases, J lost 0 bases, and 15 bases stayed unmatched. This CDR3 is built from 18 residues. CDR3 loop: CASYLRGQSPTNTGELFF. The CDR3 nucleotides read TGTGCCAGCTACCTGAGGGGACAGTCCCCTACGAACACCGGGGAGCTGTTTTTT.

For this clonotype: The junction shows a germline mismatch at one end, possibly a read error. This chain's CDR3 is CASSLAEDYGYTF. The DNA of the CDR3 is TGTGCCAGCAGTCTAGCGGAGGACTATGGCTACACCTTC. V and J are TRBV12-3 or TRBV12-4 and TRBJ1-2, with D hard to call. The CDR3 totals 13 residues.

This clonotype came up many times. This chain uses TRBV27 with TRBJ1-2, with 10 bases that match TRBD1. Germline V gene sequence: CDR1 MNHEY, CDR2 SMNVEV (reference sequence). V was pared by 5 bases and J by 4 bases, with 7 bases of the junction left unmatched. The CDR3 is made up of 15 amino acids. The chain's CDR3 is CASSLTTGGVYGYTF. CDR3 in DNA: TGTGCCAGCAGTCTCACGACAGGGGGCGTCTATGGCTACACCTTC.

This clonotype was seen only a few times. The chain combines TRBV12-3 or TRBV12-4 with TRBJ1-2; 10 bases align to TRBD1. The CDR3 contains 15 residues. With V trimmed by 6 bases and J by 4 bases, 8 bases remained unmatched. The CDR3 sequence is CASSHGTGVRYGYTF. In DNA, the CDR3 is TGTGCCAGCAGCCATGGGACAGGGGTTCGCTATGGCTACACCTTC.

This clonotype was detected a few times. This CDR3 reads CATSDPGLAANQQFF. CDR3 DNA sequence: TGTGCCACCAGTGATCCGGGACTAGCGGCTAATCAGCAGTTCTTC. This rearrangement joins TRBV24-1 to TRBJ2-1, with 11 bases lining up with TRBD2. Per the germline V gene, CDR1 is KGHDR and CDR2 is SFDVKD. The trim removed 3 bases at V and 11 bases at J, leaving 8 bases unmatched. The length of the CDR3 is 15 residues.

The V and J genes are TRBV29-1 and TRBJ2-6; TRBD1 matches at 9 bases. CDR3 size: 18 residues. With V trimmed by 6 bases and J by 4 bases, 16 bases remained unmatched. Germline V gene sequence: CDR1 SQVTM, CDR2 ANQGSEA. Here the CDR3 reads CSVVEGEGQGSGANVLTF. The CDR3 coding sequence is TGCAGCGTCGTTGAGGGGGAGGGACAGGGTTCCGGGGCCAACGTCCTGACTTTC.

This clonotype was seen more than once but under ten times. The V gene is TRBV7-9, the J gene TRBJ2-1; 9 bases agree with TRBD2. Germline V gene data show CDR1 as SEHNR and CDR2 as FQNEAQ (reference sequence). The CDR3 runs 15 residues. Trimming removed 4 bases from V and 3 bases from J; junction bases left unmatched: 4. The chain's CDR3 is CASSSTSGYYNEQFF. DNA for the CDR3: TGTGCCAGCAGCTCCACTAGCGGGTACTACAATGAGCAGTTCTTC.

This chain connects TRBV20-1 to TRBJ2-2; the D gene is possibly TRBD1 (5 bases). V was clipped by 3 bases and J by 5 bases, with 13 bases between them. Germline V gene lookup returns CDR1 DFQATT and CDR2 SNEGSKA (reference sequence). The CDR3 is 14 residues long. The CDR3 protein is CSASREGATGELFF. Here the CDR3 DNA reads TGCAGTGCTAGTAGGGAAGGGGCGACCGGGGAGCTGTTTTTT.

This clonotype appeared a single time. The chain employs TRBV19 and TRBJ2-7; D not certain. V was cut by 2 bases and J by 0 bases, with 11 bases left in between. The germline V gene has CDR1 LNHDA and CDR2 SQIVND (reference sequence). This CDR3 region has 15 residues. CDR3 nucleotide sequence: TGTGCCAGTAGTATATCGCGACGAGACTCCTACGAGCAGTACTTC. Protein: CASSISRRDSYEQYF.

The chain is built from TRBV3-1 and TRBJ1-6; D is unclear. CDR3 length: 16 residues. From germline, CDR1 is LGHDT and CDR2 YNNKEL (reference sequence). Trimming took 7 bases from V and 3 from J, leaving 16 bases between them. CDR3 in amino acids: CASIGPPALYNSPLHF. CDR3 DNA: TGTGCCAGCATAGGCCCACCTGCCCTCTATAATTCACCCCTCCACTTT. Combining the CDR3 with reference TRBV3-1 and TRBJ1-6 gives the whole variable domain DTAVSQTPKYLVTQMGNDKSIKCEQNLGHDTMYWYKQDSKKFLKIMFSYNNKELIINETVPNRFSPKSPDKAHLNLHINSLELGDSAVYFCASIGPPALYNSPLHFGNGTRLTVT.

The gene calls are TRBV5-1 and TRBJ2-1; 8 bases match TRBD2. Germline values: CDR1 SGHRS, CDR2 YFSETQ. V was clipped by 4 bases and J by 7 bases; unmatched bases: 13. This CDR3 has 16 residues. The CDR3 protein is CASSPLDSREDNEQFF. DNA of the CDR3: TGCGCCAGCAGCCCACTCGATTCGCGGGAGGATAATGAGCAGTTCTTC. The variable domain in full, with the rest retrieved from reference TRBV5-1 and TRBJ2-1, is KAGVTQTPRYLIKTRGQQVTLSCSPISGHRSVSWYQQTPGQGLQFLFEYFSETQRNKGNFPGRFSGRQFSNSRSEMNVSTLELGDSALYLCASSPLDSREDNEQFFGPGTRLTVL.

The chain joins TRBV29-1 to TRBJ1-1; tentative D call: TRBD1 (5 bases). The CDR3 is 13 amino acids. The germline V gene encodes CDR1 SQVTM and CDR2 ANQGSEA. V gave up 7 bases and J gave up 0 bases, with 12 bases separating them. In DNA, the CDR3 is TGCAGCGGGATGGGACCCGTGAACACTGAAGCTTTCTTT. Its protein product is CSGMGPVNTEAFF.

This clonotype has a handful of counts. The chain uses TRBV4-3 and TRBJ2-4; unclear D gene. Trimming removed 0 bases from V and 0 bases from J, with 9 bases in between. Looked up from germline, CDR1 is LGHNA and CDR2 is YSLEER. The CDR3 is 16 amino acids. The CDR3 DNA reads TGCGCCAGCAGCCAAGATACCAGGCTAGCCAAAAACATTCAGTACTTC. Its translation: CASSQDTRLAKNIQYF.

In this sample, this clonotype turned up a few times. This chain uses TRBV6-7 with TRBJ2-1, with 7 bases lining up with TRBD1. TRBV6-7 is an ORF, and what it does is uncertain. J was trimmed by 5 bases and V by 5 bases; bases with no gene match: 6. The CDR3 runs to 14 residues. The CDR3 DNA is TGTGCCAGCAGTGTAGACAGGGCGGACAATGAGCAGTTCTTC. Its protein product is CASSVDRADNEQFF.

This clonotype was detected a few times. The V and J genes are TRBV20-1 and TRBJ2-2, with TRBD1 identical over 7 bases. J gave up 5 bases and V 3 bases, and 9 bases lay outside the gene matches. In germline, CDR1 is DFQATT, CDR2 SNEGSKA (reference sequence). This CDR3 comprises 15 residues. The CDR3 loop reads CSASRQGGGTGELFF. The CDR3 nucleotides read TGCAGTGCTAGTCGACAGGGTGGAGGTACCGGGGAGCTGTTTTTT.

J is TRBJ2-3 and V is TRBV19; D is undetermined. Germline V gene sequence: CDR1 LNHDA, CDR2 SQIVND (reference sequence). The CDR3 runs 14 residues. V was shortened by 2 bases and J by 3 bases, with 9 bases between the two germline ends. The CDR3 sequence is CASSITASTDTQYF. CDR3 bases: TGTGCCAGTAGTATAACTGCCTCAACAGATACGCAGTATTTT.

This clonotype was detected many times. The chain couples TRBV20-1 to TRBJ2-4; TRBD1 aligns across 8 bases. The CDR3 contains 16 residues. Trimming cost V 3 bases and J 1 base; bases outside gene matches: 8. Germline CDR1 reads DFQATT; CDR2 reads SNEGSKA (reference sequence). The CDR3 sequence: CSARGQETLAKNIQYF. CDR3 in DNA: TGCAGTGCTAGGGGACAGGAGACCCTGGCCAAAAACATTCAGTACTTC.

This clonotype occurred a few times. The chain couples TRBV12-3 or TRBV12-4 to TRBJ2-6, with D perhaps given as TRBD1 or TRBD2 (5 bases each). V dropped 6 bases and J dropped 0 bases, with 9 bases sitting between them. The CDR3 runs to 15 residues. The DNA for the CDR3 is TGTGCCAGCAGGGGGGAAAACTCTGGGGCCAACGTCCTGACTTTC. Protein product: CASRGENSGANVLTF.

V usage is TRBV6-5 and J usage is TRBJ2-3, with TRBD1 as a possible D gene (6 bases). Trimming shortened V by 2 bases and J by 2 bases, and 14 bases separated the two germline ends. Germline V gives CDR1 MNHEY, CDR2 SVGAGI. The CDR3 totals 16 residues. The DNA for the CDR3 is TGTGCCAGCAGTTACCCAGGGGTCCCCCCCACAGATACGCAGTATTTT. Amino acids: CASSYPGVPPTDTQYF.

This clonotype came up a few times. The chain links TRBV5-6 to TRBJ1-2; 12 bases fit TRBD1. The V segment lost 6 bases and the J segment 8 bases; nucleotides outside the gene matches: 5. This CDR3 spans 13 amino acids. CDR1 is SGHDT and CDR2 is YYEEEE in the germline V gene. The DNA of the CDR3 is TGTGCCAGCAATTGGGACAGGGGGCACGGCTACACCTTC. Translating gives CASNWDRGHGYTF.

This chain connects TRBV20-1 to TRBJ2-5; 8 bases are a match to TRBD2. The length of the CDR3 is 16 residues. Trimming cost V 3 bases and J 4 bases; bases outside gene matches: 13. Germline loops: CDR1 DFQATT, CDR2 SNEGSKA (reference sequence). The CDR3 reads CSASPMSGRARETQYF. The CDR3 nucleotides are TGCAGTGCTAGTCCAATGAGCGGGAGAGCGAGAGAGACCCAGTACTTC.

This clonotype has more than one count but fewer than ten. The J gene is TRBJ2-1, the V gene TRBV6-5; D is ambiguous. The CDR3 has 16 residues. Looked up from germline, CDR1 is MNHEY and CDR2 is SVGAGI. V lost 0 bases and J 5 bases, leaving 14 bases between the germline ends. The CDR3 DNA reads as TGTGCCAGCAGTTACTCGATTGCGGCCCCAAACAATGAGCAGTTCTTC. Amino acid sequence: CASSYSIAAPNNEQFF.